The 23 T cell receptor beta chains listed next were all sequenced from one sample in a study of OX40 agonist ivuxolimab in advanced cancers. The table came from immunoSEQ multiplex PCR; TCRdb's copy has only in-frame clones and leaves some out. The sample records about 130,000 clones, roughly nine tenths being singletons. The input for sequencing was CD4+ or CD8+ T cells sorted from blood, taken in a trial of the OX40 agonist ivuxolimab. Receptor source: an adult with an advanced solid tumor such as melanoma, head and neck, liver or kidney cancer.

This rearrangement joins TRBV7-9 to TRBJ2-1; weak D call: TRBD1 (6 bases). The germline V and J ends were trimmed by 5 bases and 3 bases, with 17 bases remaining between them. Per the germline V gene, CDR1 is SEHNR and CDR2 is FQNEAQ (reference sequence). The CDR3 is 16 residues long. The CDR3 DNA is TGTGCCAGCAGCCCATATACTGGACAGAACTACAATGAGCAGTTCTTC. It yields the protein CASSPYTGQNYNEQFF.

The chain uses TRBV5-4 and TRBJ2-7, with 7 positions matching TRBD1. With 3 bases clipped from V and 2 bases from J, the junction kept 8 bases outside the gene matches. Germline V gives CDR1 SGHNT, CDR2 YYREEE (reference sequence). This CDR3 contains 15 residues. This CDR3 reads CASSSPQTGTYEQYF. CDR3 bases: TGTGCCAGCAGCTCGCCGCAGACAGGGACCTACGAGCAGTACTTC.

CDR3 nucleotide sequence: TGTGCCAGTAGTATCGTGCAAACGAGCAATCAGCCCCAGCATTTT. This gives the protein CASSIVQTSNQPQHF. V usage is TRBV19 and J usage is TRBJ1-5, with no clear D. The CDR3 runs 15 residues. Looked up from germline, CDR1 is LNHDA and CDR2 is SQIVND (reference sequence). With 3 bases removed from V and 1 base from J, the gap between germline ends came to 10 bases.

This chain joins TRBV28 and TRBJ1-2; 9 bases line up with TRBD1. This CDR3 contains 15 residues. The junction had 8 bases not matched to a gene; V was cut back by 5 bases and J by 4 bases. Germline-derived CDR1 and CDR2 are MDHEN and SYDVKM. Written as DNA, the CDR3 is TGTGCCAGCAGTCTTGGAGGGACAGGGACCTATGGCTACACCTTC. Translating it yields CASSLGGTGTYGYTF.

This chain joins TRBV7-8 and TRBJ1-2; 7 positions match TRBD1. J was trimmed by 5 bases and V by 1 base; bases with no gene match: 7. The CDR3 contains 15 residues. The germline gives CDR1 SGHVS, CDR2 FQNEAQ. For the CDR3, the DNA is TGTGCCAGCAGCTTAGAGGGGGCGCTGAGATATGGCTACACCTTC. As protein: CASSLEGALRYGYTF.

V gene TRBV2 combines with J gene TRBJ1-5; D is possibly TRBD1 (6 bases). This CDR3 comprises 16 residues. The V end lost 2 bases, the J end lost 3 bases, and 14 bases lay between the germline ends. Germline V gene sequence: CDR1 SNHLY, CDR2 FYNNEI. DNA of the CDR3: TGTGCCAGCAGTGAACTGGGGTGGACAGACAATCAGCCCCAGCATTTT. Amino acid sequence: CASSELGWTDNQPQHF.

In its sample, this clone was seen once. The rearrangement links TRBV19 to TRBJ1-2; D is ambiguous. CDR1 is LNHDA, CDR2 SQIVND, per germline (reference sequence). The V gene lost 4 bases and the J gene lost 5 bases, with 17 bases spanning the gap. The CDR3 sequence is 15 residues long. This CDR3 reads CASSTSTNQPYGYTF. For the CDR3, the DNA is TGTGCCAGTAGTACCTCCACGAACCAACCTTATGGCTACACCTTC.

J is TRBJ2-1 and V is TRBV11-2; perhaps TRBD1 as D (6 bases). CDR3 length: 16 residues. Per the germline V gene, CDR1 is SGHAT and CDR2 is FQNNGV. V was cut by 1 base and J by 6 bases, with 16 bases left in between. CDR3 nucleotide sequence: TGTGCCAGCAGCTTAGCCTCAGGGGTGGGAATCAATGAGCAGTTCTTC. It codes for CASSLASGVGINEQFF.

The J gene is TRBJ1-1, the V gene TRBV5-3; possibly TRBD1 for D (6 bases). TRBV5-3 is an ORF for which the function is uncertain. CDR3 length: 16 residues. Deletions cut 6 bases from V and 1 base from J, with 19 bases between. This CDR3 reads CARTFETGIQNTEAFF. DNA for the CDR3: TGTGCCAGAACCTTCGAAACAGGGATACAGAACACTGAAGCTTTCTTT.

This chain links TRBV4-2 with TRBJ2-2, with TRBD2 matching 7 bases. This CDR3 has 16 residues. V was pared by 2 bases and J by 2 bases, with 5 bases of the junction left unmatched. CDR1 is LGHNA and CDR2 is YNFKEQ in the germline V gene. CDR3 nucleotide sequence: TGTGCCAGCAGCCAATGGCGGGAGAGCAACACCGGGGAGCTGTTTTTT. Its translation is CASSQWRESNTGELFF.

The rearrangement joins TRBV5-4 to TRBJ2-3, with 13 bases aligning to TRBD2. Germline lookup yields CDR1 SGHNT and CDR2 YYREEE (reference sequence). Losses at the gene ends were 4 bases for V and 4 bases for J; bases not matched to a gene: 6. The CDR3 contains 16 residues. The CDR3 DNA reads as TGTGCCAGCAGCCTACGGACTAGCGGGAGATCAGATACGCAGTATTTT. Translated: CASSLRTSGRSDTQYF.

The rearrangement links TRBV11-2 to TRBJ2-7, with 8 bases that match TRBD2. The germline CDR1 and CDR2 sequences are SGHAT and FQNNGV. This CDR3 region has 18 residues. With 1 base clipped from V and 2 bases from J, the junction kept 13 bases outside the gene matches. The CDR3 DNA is TGTGCCAGCAGCTTAGCGCGAGGTAGACTAGCGCTACCCTACGAGCAGTACTTC. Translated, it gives CASSLARGRLALPYEQYF.

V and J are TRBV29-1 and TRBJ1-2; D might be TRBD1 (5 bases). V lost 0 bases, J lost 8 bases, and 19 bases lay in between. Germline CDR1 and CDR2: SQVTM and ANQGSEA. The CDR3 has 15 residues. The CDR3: CSVEDRGPTLRGYTF. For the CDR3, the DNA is TGCAGCGTTGAAGATAGGGGCCCGACGCTCCGGGGCTACACCTTC.

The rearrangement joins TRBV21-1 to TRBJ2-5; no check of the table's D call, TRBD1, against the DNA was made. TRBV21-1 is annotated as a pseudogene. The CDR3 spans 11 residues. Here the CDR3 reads CSGTGLETQYF. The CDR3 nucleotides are TGTTCCGGGACAGGGCTAGAGACCCAGTACTTC.

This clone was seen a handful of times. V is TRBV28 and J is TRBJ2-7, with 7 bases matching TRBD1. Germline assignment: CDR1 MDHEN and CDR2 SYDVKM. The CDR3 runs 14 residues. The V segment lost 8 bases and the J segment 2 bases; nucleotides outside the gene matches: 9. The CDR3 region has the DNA TGTGCCAGCCCTTTGGACAGGAAAACCTACGAGCAGTACTTC. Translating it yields CASPLDRKTYEQYF.

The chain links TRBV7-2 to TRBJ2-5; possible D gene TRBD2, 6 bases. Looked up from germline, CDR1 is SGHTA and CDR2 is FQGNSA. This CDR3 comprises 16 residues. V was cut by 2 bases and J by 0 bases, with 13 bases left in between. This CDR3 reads CASSLFGTQYQETQYF. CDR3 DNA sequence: TGTGCCAGCAGCTTATTTGGGACTCAGTACCAAGAGACCCAGTACTTC.

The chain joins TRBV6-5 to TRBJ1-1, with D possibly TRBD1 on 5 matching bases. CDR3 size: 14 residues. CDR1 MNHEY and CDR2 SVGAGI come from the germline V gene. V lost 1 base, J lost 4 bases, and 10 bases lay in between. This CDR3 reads CASSYFDRATEAFF. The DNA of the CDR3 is TGTGCCAGCAGTTACTTCGACAGAGCCACTGAAGCTTTCTTT.

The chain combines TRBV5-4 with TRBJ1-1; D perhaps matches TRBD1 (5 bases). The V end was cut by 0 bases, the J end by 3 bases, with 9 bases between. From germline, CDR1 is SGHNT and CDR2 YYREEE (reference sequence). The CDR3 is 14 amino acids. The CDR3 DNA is TGTGCCAGCAGCTTGGTACGGGGGGACACTGAAGCTTTCTTT. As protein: CASSLVRGDTEAFF.

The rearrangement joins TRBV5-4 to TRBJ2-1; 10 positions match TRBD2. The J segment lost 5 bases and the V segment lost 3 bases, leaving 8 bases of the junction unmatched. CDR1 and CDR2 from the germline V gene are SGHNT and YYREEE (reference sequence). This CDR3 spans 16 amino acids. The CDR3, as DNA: TGTGCCAGCAGCTCGGGACTAGCGACTCCGAACAATGAGCAGTTCTTC. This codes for CASSSGLATPNNEQFF.

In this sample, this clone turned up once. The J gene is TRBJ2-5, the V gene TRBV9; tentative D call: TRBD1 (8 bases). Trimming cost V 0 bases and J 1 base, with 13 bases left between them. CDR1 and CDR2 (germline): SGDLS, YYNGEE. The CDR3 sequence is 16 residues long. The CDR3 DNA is TGTGCCAGCAGCGTAGAGGGGGGGACAGGCCAAGAGACCCAGTACTTC. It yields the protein CASSVEGGTGQETQYF. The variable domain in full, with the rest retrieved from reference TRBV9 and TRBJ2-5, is DSGVTQTPKHLITATGQRVTLRCSPRSGDLSVYWYQQSLDQGLQFLIQYYNGEERAKGNILERFSAQQFPDLHSELNLSSLELGDSALYFCASSVEGGTGQETQYFGPGTRLLVL.

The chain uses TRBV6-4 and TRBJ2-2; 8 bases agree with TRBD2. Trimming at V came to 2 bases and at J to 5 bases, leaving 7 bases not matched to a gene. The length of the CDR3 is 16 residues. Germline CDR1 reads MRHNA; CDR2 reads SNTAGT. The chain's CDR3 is CASSDDASGSTGELFF. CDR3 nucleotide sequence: TGTGCCAGCAGTGACGACGCTAGCGGGTCGACCGGGGAGCTGTTTTTT.

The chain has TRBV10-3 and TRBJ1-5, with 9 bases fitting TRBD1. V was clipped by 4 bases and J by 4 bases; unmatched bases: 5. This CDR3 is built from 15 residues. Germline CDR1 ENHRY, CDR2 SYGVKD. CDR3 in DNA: TGTGCCATCAGTGGTAGCGGGACAGGGAATCAGCCCCAGCATTTT. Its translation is CAISGSGTGNQPQHF.

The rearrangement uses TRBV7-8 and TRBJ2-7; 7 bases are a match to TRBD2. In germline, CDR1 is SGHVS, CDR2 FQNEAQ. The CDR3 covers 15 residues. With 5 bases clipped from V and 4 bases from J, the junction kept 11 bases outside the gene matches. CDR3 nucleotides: TGTGCCAGCAGCCGCCGGGTTGGGGGGGTTTACGAGCAGTACTTC. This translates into CASSRRVGGVYEQYF.